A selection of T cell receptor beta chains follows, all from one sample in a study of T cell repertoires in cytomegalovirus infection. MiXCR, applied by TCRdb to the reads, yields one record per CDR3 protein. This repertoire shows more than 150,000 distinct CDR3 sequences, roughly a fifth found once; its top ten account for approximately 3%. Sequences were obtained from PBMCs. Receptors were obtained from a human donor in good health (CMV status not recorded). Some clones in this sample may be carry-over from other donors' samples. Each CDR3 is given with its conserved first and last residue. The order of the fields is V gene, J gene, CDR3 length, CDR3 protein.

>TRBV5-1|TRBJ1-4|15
CASSPPGQPNEKLFF
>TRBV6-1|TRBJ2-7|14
CASRPGTPIYEQYF
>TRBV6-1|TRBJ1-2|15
CASSVIPGQGASVTF
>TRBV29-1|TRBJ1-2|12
CSVRQGLEGYTF
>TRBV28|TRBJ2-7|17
CASSLQRIRDRANEQYF
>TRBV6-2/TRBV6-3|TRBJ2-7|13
CASKSGGFGEQYF
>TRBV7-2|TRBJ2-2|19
CASSLSGFLAGGVAGELFF
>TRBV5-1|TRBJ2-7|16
CASSPSAVIGSYEQYF
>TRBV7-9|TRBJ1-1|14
CASRPAGTLPRAFF
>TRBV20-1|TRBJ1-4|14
CSAKTGTGNEKLFF
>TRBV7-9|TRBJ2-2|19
CASSPFWPSGNRGTGELFF
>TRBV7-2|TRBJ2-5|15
CASSLTRRQRETQYF
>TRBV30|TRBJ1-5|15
CAPDPGTDSNQPQHF
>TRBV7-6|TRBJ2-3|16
CASSSTDRFSTDTQYF
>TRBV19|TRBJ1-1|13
CASRKSRDTEAFF
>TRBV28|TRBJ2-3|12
CAGSGGTDTQYF
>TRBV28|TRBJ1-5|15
CASRTDRDGNQPQHF
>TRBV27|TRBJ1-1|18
CASSLSILTYRGNTEAFF
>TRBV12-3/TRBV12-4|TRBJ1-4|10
CASRNEKLFF
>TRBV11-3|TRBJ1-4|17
CASSAGVAAATNEKLFF
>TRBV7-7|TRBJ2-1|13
CASSSGQNNEQFF
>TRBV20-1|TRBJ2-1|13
CSAREGPIDEQFF
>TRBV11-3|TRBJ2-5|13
CASSVGLRETQYF
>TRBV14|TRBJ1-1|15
CASSRLTGGRTEAFF
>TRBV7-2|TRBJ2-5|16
CASSASTSGGQETQYF
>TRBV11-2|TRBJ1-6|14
CASSFYSRNSPLHF
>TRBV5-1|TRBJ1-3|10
CASSLPGHHF
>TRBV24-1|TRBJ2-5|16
CATSDPGQGRGETQYF
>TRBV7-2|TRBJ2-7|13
CASSLASTYEQYF
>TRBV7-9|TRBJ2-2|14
CASSLTQVTGELFF
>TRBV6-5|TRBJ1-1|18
CASRNLLGAGGEGTEAFF
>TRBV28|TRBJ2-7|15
CASSSRGRGSYEQYF
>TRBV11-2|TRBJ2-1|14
CASSFLTGDNEQFF
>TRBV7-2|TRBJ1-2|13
CASSPDRSQGYTF
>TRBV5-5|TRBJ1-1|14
CASSQDGGFTEAFF
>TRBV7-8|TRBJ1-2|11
CASTVGGGYTF
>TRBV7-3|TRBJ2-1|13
CASSLMGHNEQFF
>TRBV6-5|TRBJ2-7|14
CATLIPGQTYEQYF
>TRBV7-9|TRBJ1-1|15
CASSRPGSTNTEAFF
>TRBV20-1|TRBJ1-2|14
CSAPRASQGSGYTF
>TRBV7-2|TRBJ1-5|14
CASSLGGFHQPQHF
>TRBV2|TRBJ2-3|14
CASGGAGPSNTQYF
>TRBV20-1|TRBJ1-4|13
CSARRTGREKLFF
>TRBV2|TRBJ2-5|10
CASSVATQYF
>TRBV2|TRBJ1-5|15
CASSLWGGTDQPQHF
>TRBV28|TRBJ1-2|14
CASSLVGGAYGYTF
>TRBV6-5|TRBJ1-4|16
CASALAAPATNEKLFF
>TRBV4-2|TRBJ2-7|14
CASSQAQISYEQYF
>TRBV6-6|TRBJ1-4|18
CASSYPSGKQGPNEKLFF
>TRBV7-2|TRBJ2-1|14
CASSKPALVNEQFF